This T cell receptor (beta chain) was found in a study of T cell responses to AZD1222 COVID-19 vaccine. TCRdb keeps only in-frame clones here, not all; method: immunoSEQ multiplex PCR. The sample holds 150,000 to 200,000 clones, 90% seen once. Source: peripheral blood, taken 28 days after the second AZD1222 dose. The TCR was taken from an adult who received the AZD1222 COVID-19 vaccine.

CDR3 loop: CASSQDEGLAILGEQFF. For the CDR3, the DNA is TGCGCCAGCAGCCAAGATGAGGGACTAGCGATACTGGGGGAGCAGTTCTTC. The chain couples TRBV4-1 to TRBJ2-1, with TRBD2 identical over 10 bases. The V and J ends lost 0 bases and 10 bases, in that order; junction bases with no gene match: 12. The germline gives CDR1 MGHRA, CDR2 YSYEKL. The CDR3 loop spans 17 amino acids.